Listed here are 28 T cell receptor beta chains from one sample, sequenced in a study of T cells in Graves' hyperthyroidism and ophthalmopathy. TCR beta CDR3 region amplification was performed from RNA transcripts. First-round RT-PCR of the TCR CDR3 relied on the HTBI primer set. One entry per CDR3 protein results from TCRdb running MiXCR on the multiplex PCR reads. This table has fewer than 700,000 distinct CDR3 sequences, about a sixth appearing once. Input material: blood. All receptors derive from a woman in her thirties with Graves' hyperthyroidism.

On this clonotype itself: A read error may explain this, as a much larger clone is one base away. J is TRBJ2-5 and V is TRBV29-1, with D perhaps being TRBD1 or TRBD2 (5 bases each). The end of the DNA aligns better with TRBJ2-1, so the J call may be wrong. From germline, CDR1 is SQVTM and CDR2 ANQGSEA. The CDR3 totals 13 residues. CDR3 residues: CSATGTAQETQFF. In DNA, the CDR3 is TGCAGCGCTACCGGGACGGCGCAAGAGACCCAGTTCTTC.

This clonotype was seen more than once but under ten times. The chain recombines TRBV5-5 with TRBJ2-7; 10 positions agree with TRBD1. From germline, CDR1 is SGHKS and CDR2 YYEKEE (reference sequence). The V and J ends lost 4 bases and 5 bases, in that order; junction bases with no gene match: 6. The CDR3 is 14 amino acids. CDR3 nucleotides: TGTGCCAGCAGCATCTTAGGGACAGGGGACGAGCAGTACTTC. Translation: CASSILGTGDEQYF.

The chain has TRBV27 and TRBJ2-4, with D uncertain. V gave up 5 bases and J gave up 9 bases, with 11 bases separating them. This CDR3 is 12 amino acids long. Germline V gives CDR1 MNHEY, CDR2 SMNVEV (reference sequence). The CDR3 bases are TGTGCCAGCAGTGGCACGGGTAGCATTCAGTACTTC. It translates to CASSGTGSIQYF.

This clonotype came up many times. In DNA, the CDR3 is TGTGCCAGCAGCTTTCTGACGAGCTACGAGCAGTACTTC. Residues: CASSFLTSYEQYF. The chain joins TRBV7-9 to TRBJ2-7, with D uncertain. Germline V gene data show CDR1 as SEHNR and CDR2 as FQNEAQ (reference sequence). The CDR3 consists of 13 residues. V shed 3 bases and J shed 3 bases, with 9 bases lying between them.

In its sample, this clonotype was seen many times. V is TRBV12-3 or TRBV12-4 and J is TRBJ2-2, with D unresolved. The CDR3 sequence is 13 residues long. V was clipped by 5 bases and J by 10 bases, with 14 bases between them. The CDR3, as DNA: TGTGCCAGCAGTAAAAGACGGGCGGAGGAGCTGTTTTTT. It translates to CASSKRRAEELFF.

This clonotype was seen ten or more times. The chain has TRBV6-6 and TRBJ1-6; maybe TRBD1 (5 bases). V dropped 2 bases and J dropped 7 bases, with 12 bases sitting between them. The germline gives CDR1 MNHNY, CDR2 SVGAGI (reference sequence). The CDR3 has 15 amino acids. The CDR3 DNA follows: TGTGCCAGCAGTTACCCTCGGGGGACGAATTCACCCCTCCACTTT. It is translated as CASSYPRGTNSPLHF.

This clonotype has more than one count but fewer than ten. The chain recombines TRBV15 with TRBJ1-5; D possibly corresponds to TRBD1 (6 bases). Germline CDR1 LNHNV, CDR2 YYDKDF (reference sequence). The ends were cut back, 7 bases at V and 0 bases at J, with 7 bases in the middle. This CDR3 contains 13 residues. The CDR3 coding sequence is TGTGCCACCATGGACAGTAGCAATCAGCCCCAGCATTTT. Residues: CATMDSSNQPQHF.

The chain uses TRBV19 and TRBJ2-7, with 8 positions matching TRBD2. V was pared by 4 bases and J by 0 bases, with 8 bases of the junction left unmatched. There are 16 residues in the CDR3. Germline CDR1 is LNHDA and CDR2 is SQIVND (reference sequence). CDR3 amino acids: CASSTAGGPYSYEQYF. As DNA, the CDR3 is TGTGCCAGTAGTACGGCGGGAGGCCCCTACTCCTACGAGCAGTACTTC.

The chain is built from TRBV3-1 and TRBJ1-1, with 7 bases aligning to TRBD1. Trimming cost V 4 bases and J 8 bases; bases outside gene matches: 7. This CDR3 is 13 amino acids long. Germline loops: CDR1 LGHDT, CDR2 YNNKEL (reference sequence). The CDR3 region is CASSRGGTEEAFF. CDR3 nucleotide sequence: TGTGCCAGCAGCCGAGGGGGGACAGAAGAAGCTTTCTTT.

This chain uses TRBV9 with TRBJ2-2; D gene uncertain. This CDR3 has 14 residues. The V and J ends lost 1 base and 6 bases respectively, with 10 bases between them. The V gene's germline CDR1 is SGDLS and CDR2 YYNGEE. The CDR3 nucleotides read TGTGCCAGCAGCGTACTGTCCGGAGCCGGGGAGCTGTTTTTT. Encoded protein: CASSVLSGAGELFF.

V and J are TRBV19 and TRBJ2-1; 10 bases match TRBD2. CDR1 is LNHDA, CDR2 SQIVND, per germline (reference sequence). The length of the CDR3 is 16 residues. V shed 5 bases and J 7 bases; nucleotides not matched to a gene: 11. CDR3 nucleotides: TGTGCCAGTAGTGTAGGGAGCGGGAGGGCCGGGAATGAGCAGTTCTTC. As protein: CASSVGSGRAGNEQFF.

The V call is TRBV19, the J call TRBJ2-1; 11 bases fit TRBD2. Germline CDR1 and CDR2: LNHDA and SQIVND (reference sequence). The CDR3 spans 16 residues. J gave up 2 bases and V 7 bases, and 7 bases lay outside the gene matches. The CDR3 DNA sequence: TGTGCCAGTACGCCTAGCGGGAGGAGGCCCTACAATGAGCAGTTCTTC. It codes for CASTPSGRRPYNEQFF. Drawing the rest from reference TRBV19 and TRBJ2-1, the complete variable domain is DGGITQSPKYLFRKEGQNVTLSCEQNLNHDAMYWYRQDPGQGLRLIYYSQIVNDFQKGDIAEGYSVSREKKESFPLTVTSAQKNPTAFYLCASTPSGRRPYNEQFFGPGTRLTVL.

CDR3 sequence reads: CASRESSLAASSYNEQFF. The CDR3 DNA reads TGTGCCAGCAGGGAATCGTCACTAGCGGCGAGCTCCTACAATGAGCAGTTCTTC. The chain uses TRBV3-1 and TRBJ2-1, with TRBD2 matching over 8 bases. Trimming took 6 bases from V and 0 from J; bases not matched to a gene: 13. The CDR3 spans 18 residues. Germline values: CDR1 LGHDT, CDR2 YNNKEL (reference sequence).

This clonotype was found many times. For the CDR3, the DNA is TGTGCCAGCAGTTACGCGGGAGGGTCCTACGAGCAGTACTTC. This translates into CASSYAGGSYEQYF. The V and J genes are TRBV27 and TRBJ2-7; the match to TRBD2 covers 9 bases. CDR3 length equals 14 residues. Looked up from germline, CDR1 is MNHEY and CDR2 is SMNVEV (reference sequence). V lost 4 bases to trimming and J lost 1 base; unmatched junction nucleotides: 2.

In this sample, this clonotype turned up many times. The chain employs TRBV11-1 and TRBJ2-7, with 8 positions matching TRBD1. V lost 3 bases to trimming and J lost 3 bases; unmatched junction nucleotides: 1. This CDR3 has 13 residues. Germline V gene data show CDR1 as SGHAT and CDR2 as FQDESV (reference sequence). As DNA, the CDR3 is TGTGCCAGCAGCTTCGGGACAGGCTACGAGCAGTACTTC. Translated: CASSFGTGYEQYF.

This clonotype was detected ten times or more. The CDR3 nucleotides read TGTGCCAGCAGGACTAGCGGGAGTGGAAATGAGCAGTTCTTC. It is translated as CASRTSGSGNEQFF. The rearrangement links TRBV6-1 to TRBJ2-1; 12 bases match TRBD2. The trim removed 6 bases at V and 7 bases at J, leaving 4 bases unmatched. Germline V gene data show CDR1 as MNHNS and CDR2 as SASEGT. This CDR3 spans 14 amino acids.

The chain joins TRBV6-1 to TRBJ1-1; a weak D match, TRBD1 (6 bases). The CDR3 covers 15 residues. CDR1 MNHNS and CDR2 SASEGT come from the germline V gene. Trimming took off 2 bases at V and 4 bases at J, with 14 bases between the two ends. CDR3 sequence: CASSELGARGTEAFF. CDR3 nucleotides: TGTGCCAGCAGTGAACTGGGGGCGCGGGGCACTGAAGCTTTCTTT.

At least ten counts were recorded for this clonotype. This chain links TRBV2 with TRBJ2-2, with D perhaps TRBD1 or TRBD2 (5 bases each). Trimming pared 6 bases from V and 1 base from J, leaving 12 bases between. There are 15 residues in the CDR3. Germline lookup yields CDR1 SNHLY and CDR2 FYNNEI. The CDR3 DNA follows: TGTGCCAGCAGACCGGGACGGTTGAACACCGGGGAGCTGTTTTTT. It is translated as CASRPGRLNTGELFF.

This chain connects TRBV20-1 to TRBJ1-1; D gene ambiguous. This CDR3 has 13 residues. Per the germline V gene, CDR1 is DFQATT and CDR2 is SNEGSKA (reference sequence). Trimming shortened V by 0 bases and J by 1 base, and 6 bases separated the two germline ends. CDR3 amino acids: CSARDRQNTEAFF. The CDR3 DNA is TGCAGTGCTAGAGATAGACAGAACACTGAAGCTTTCTTT.

This clonotype has ten or more counts. This chain links TRBV6-2 or TRBV6-3 with TRBJ2-3, with TRBD2 matching 10 bases. The germline V gene has CDR1 MNHEY and CDR2 SVGEGT. This CDR3 contains 18 residues. V lost 5 bases and J lost 2; bases outside the gene matches: 13. CDR3 sequence (DNA): TGTGCCAGCAGTCGCCAAGAACTAGCGGGGAAACACACAGATACGCAGTATTTT. It yields the protein CASSRQELAGKHTDTQYF.

This chain links TRBV12-5 with TRBJ2-2, with 9 bases fitting TRBD2. Germline lookup yields CDR1 LGHNT and CDR2 FRNRAP. J lost 8 bases, V lost 7 bases, and 8 bases had no gene match. The CDR3 totals 14 residues. CDR3 sequence: CASVWREGRGELFF. CDR3 in DNA: TGTGCTAGTGTGTGGCGGGAGGGCCGGGGGGAGCTGTTTTTT.

The V call is TRBV30, the J call TRBJ1-3, with no clear D. The CDR3 has 13 amino acids. CDR1 is GTSNPN, CDR2 SVGIG, per germline (reference sequence). The germline V and J ends were trimmed by 5 bases and 0 bases, with 8 bases remaining between them. CDR3 in DNA: TGTGCCTGGGCGACGAACTCTGGAAACACCATATATTTT. Translated, it gives CAWATNSGNTIYF.

This clonotype was counted at least ten times. The J gene is TRBJ2-7, the V gene TRBV3-1; D perhaps matches TRBD2 (7 bases). The CDR3 spans 15 residues. Germline loops: CDR1 LGHDT, CDR2 YNNKEL (reference sequence). The V end was cut by 4 bases, the J end by 4 bases, with 17 bases between. The CDR3 DNA reads as TGTGCCAGCAGCCCTCGAGGGGGAGGGCCTTACGAGCAGTACTTC. Residues: CASSPRGGGPYEQYF.

Worth noting for this clonotype: This may come from a read error, since a much larger clone is one base off. A read error is likely, as this CDR3 ends without the conserved phenylalanine or tryptophan. The chain joins TRBV3-1 to TRBJ2-1; 12 nucleotides line up with TRBD2. This CDR3 is 14 amino acids long. Germline trimming cut 4 bases from V and 9 bases from J; bases unmatched to any gene: 4. The germline V gene encodes CDR1 LGHDT and CDR2 YNNKEL (reference sequence). CDR3 sequence (DNA): TGTGCCAGCAGCCGACTAGCGGGAGCTACTGAGCAGTTCCTC. Its translation is CASSRLAGATEQFL.

CDR3 residues: CASSIVRQPNQPQHF. Here the CDR3 DNA reads TGTGCCAGTAGTATAGTACGGCAGCCCAATCAGCCCCAGCATTTT. V gene TRBV19 combines with J gene TRBJ1-5; D remains ambiguous. CDR3 size: 15 residues. The germline V gene has CDR1 LNHDA and CDR2 SQIVND (reference sequence). With 1 base removed from V and 3 bases from J, the gap between germline ends came to 10 bases. The complete variable domain, with remaining parts taken from reference TRBV19 and TRBJ1-5, reads DGGITQSPKYLFRKEGQNVTLSCEQNLNHDAMYWYRQDPGQGLRLIYYSQIVNDFQKGDIAEGYSVSREKKESFPLTVTSAQKNPTAFYLCASSIVRQPNQPQHFGDGTRLSIL.

J is TRBJ1-5 and V is TRBV19; TRBD1 might be the D (6 bases). CDR1 is LNHDA, CDR2 SQIVND, per germline (reference sequence). The CDR3 contains 14 residues. V was pared by 9 bases and J by 1 base, with 13 bases between. DNA for the CDR3: TGTGCCAGCCGACAGGTAGGAAGCAATCAGCCCCAGCATTTT. Protein product: CASRQVGSNQPQHF. Combining the CDR3 with reference TRBV19 and TRBJ1-5 gives the whole variable domain DGGITQSPKYLFRKEGQNVTLSCEQNLNHDAMYWYRQDPGQGLRLIYYSQIVNDFQKGDIAEGYSVSREKKESFPLTVTSAQKNPTAFYLCASRQVGSNQPQHFGDGTRLSIL.

CDR3 in amino acids: CASSEGRVTYYEQYF. The CDR3 coding sequence is TGTGCCAGCAGTGAAGGGAGGGTAACTTACTACGAGCAGTACTTC. The V call is TRBV6-1, the J call TRBJ2-7; possibly TRBD2 for D (6 bases). The germline V and J ends were trimmed by 1 base and 3 bases, with 13 bases remaining between them. CDR1 and CDR2 (germline): MNHNS, SASEGT. The CDR3 sequence is 15 residues long.

A remark on this clonotype: At one end, the junction sequence differs from germline, possibly due to a read error. This rearrangement joins TRBV15 to TRBJ1-1; a weak D match, TRBD1 (5 bases). The CDR3 has 16 residues. The V gene's germline CDR1 is LNHNV and CDR2 YYDKDF (reference sequence). In DNA form, the CDR3 reads TGTGCCACCGGCAGAGATTTCGGGGGGGTGAACACTGAAGCTTTCTTT. It yields the protein CATGRDFGGVNTEAFF.